This T cell receptor (beta chain) came from a study of cytotoxic CD8 clonotypes in ibrutinib-treated CLL. Study observations and caveats: Public clonotypes, found uncommonly, either contracted or stayed stable on treatment.

The data were produced by immunoSEQ multiplex PCR, yet TCRdb's version contains in-frame clones alone and is incomplete. The table has about 140,000 clones, about 84% seen once; the top ten hold 6% to 9.5%. Note on this clone: The antigen remains undetermined.

The V and J ends lost 3 bases and 6 bases respectively, with 12 bases between them. CDR1 is MDHEN, CDR2 SYDVKM, per germline. The length of the CDR3 is 14 residues. This specimen was PBMCs, taken after 36 months of ibrutinib treatment. This clonotype was obtained from a human donor with chronic lymphocytic leukemia. The gene calls are TRBV28 and TRBJ1-5, with TRBD1 as a possible D gene (5 bases). The CDR3 loop reads CASSLDQGTQPQHF. CDR3 DNA sequence: TGTGCCAGCAGTTTGGATCAGGGAACTCAGCCCCAGCATTTT.